A selection of T cell receptor beta chains follows, all from one sample in a study of cytomegalovirus exposure and HLA in healthy donors. Here immunoSEQ multiplex PCR was the method, and the copy in TCRdb shows in-frame clones only, minus some. Here the sample spans 60,000 or so clones, roughly 77% being singletons. The source material was PBMCs. All receptors come from a woman aged 40 to 55 in good health and CMV-seropositive. Each CDR3 is given with its conserved first and last residue. D genes are given only for firm matches. Rows give clone size only sometimes, using once, few, many, or a class for an expanded clone.

-	TRBJ1-1	-	14	TRBV5-1	TGCGCCAGCAGCGCCAAACGCCCCGGCACTGAAGCTTTCTTT	CASSAKRPGTEAFF
TRBD2	TRBJ2-3	-	15	TRBV10-3	TGTGCCATCAGTGAATTAGCGGGGGGGCCGGATACGCAGTATTTT	CAISELAGGPDTQYF
-	TRBJ2-5	-	13	TRBV7-9	TGTGCCAGCAGCCGGCCGGGGTTTGAGACCCAGTACTTC	CASSRPGFETQYF
TRBD1	TRBJ2-7	-	11	TRBV20-1	TGCAGTGCCAGAACAGGGGGCGAGCAGTACTTC	CSARTGGEQYF
TRBD1	TRBJ1-1	-	15	TRBV7-3	TGTGCCAGATCCCTTCTGACAGGGCCTATCACTGAAGCTTTCTTT	CARSLLTGPITEAFF
TRBD1	TRBJ2-3	-	15	TRBV19	TGTGCCAGTAGTATACAGGGGGCCGGTGCAGATACGCAGTATTTT	CASSIQGAGADTQYF
TRBD2	TRBJ2-3	-	17	TRBV18	TGTGCCAGCTCTTCCGAAGCTGCAGCCCTAGCGGGGGATACGCAGTATTTT	CASSSEAAALAGDTQYF
TRBD1	TRBJ1-1	once	16	TRBV7-7	TGTGCCAGCAGCCACAGGGGGCCTCGGAGGGGAACTGAAGCTTTCTTT	CASSHRGPRRGTEAFF
-	TRBJ2-1	-	15	TRBV7-2	TGTGCCAGCAGCTTAAGGGGGGACTATTCCAATGAGCAGTTCTTC	CASSLRGDYSNEQFF
-	TRBJ1-2	-	14	TRBV29-1	TGCAGCGTCCGGACAGTCCTAGCTAACTATGGCTACACCTTC	CSVRTVLANYGYTF
-	TRBJ1-4	-	13	TRBV19	TGTGCCAGTAGAGACATTCGCCGGGAAAAACTGTTTTTT	CASRDIRREKLFF
-	TRBJ2-1	-	15	TRBV18	TGTGCCAGCTCCCCTAGCCAGAGTTCCTACAATGAGCAGTTCTTC	CASSPSQSSYNEQFF
TRBD1	TRBJ1-3	-	17	TRBV7-9	TGTGCCAGCAGCCAAACGGCCCAGGGGGCGTACGGAAACACCATATATTTT	CASSQTAQGAYGNTIYF
TRBD1	TRBJ1-1	-	14	TRBV11-1	TGTGCCAGCAGATCAACAGGGGGCGGGAGAGAAGCTTTCTTT	CASRSTGGGREAFF
-	TRBJ2-7	-	13	TRBV11-2	TGTGCCAGCAGCTCCCTTTTAGTAAACGAGCAGTACTTC	CASSSLLVNEQYF
TRBD1	TRBJ2-4	-	15	TRBV28	TGTGCCAGCAGTTCGACAGGGCTAGCCAAAAACATTCAGTACTTC	CASSSTGLAKNIQYF
-	TRBJ1-1	few	13	TRBV29-1	TGCAGCGTTGGAATGGGGCTGGACACTGAAGCTTTCTTT	CSVGMGLDTEAFF
TRBD2	TRBJ2-2	-	16	TRBV11-2	TGTGCCAGCAGCCGAAATAGCGGGGGGAACACCGGGGAGCTGTTTTTT	CASSRNSGGNTGELFF
TRBD1	TRBJ1-5	-	15	TRBV6-5	TGTGCCAGCAGTCCCGACAGGGCTGGGAATCAGCCCCAGCATTTT	CASSPDRAGNQPQHF
-	TRBJ1-1	-	11	TRBV30	TGTGCCTGGAGCGGCGGGGCACGGGCTTTCTTT	CAWSGGARAFF
TRBD2	TRBJ2-1	-	15	TRBV9	TGTGCCAGCAGTCTTAGCGGGGGACCTTACAATGAGCAGTTCTTC	CASSLSGGPYNEQFF
-	TRBJ1-2	once	13	TRBV4-3	TGCGCCAGCAGCCGTGAGGGAAACTATGGCTACACCTTC	CASSREGNYGYTF
-	TRBJ1-2	-	11	TRBV11-2	TGTGCCAGCAGTTACAGCTATGGCTACACCTTC	CASSYSYGYTF
-	TRBJ1-1	few	11	TRBV6-5	TGTGCCAGCAGGTTAAACACTGAAGCTTTCTTT	CASRLNTEAFF
-	TRBJ2-3	-	12	TRBV7-9	TGTGCCACTAAGACAGACACAGATACGCAGTATTTT	CATKTDTDTQYF
-	TRBJ2-4	-	14	TRBV7-9	TGTGCCAGCAGCTTAGAATATCCCAATAACATTCAACACTTC	CASSLEYPNNIQHF
-	TRBJ1-2	-	16	TRBV7-8	TGTGCCAGCAGCTTAGATTCAGGGGACGGACGATATGGCTACACCTTC	CASSLDSGDGRYGYTF
-	TRBJ2-7	-	15	TRBV7-2	TGTGCCAGCAGCCTAGCCCTGGTAGGGGGTTACGAGCAGTACTTC	CASSLALVGGYEQYF
-	TRBJ1-2	-	12	TRBV29-1	TGCAGCGTTGCTAGGCAGGGGTATGGCTACACCTTC	CSVARQGYGYTF
TRBD1	TRBJ1-1	-	16	TRBV18	TGTGCCAGCTCGCCTAAGACCGGGACAGGGATCGCTGAAGCTTTCTTT	CASSPKTGTGIAEAFF
-	TRBJ1-6	-	15	TRBV5-1	TGCGCCAGCAGCTTGGAGTCCCAGGGGTGGTCACCCCTCCACTTT	CASSLESQGWSPLHF
TRBD1	TRBJ1-2	-	15	TRBV4-3	TGCGCCAGCAGCCAAGTACAGGGGGTCCGTCATGGCTACACCTTC	CASSQVQGVRHGYTF
TRBD1	TRBJ2-7	-	15	TRBV6-1	TGTGCCAGCAGTGAGGGGACAGGTCAAGGCTACGAGCAGTACTTC	CASSEGTGQGYEQYF
TRBD1	TRBJ2-7	-	15	TRBV5-1	TGCGCCAGCAGCTTGGGCGGGACAGGGCCGGCCGAGCAGTACTTC	CASSLGGTGPAEQYF
-	TRBJ1-2	-	15	TRBV4-1	TGCGCCAGCAGCCAAGAACAGGCCGGGGGGTATGGCTACACCTTC	CASSQEQAGGYGYTF
-	TRBJ2-2	-	17	TRBV5-4	TGTGCCAGCAGCTTGGCCATCGGGGGAATGGGCACCGGGGAGCTGTTTTTT	CASSLAIGGMGTGELFF
-	TRBJ2-7	-	15	TRBV11-2	TGTGCCAGCAGCTTAGATCGCGGCAACCACTACGAGCAGTACTTC	CASSLDRGNHYEQYF
-	TRBJ1-2	-	12	TRBV6-5	TGTGCCAGCGTTCGGAAGGGGTATGGCTACACCTTC	CASVRKGYGYTF
-	TRBJ2-1	-	13	TRBV11-3	TGTGCCAGCAGCTTAGCCGAGGCATATCCGAAGTTCTTC	CASSLAEAYPKFF
TRBD1	TRBJ1-3	-	16	TRBV11-2	TGTGCCAGCAGTCAGGGGGACCCGAGGGGAGGAAACACCATATATTTT	CASSQGDPRGGNTIYF
TRBD1	TRBJ2-7	-	15	TRBV6-5	TGTGCCAGCAGTCCTATGGGGGACAGCCTTTACGAGCAGTACTTC	CASSPMGDSLYEQYF